This entry lists 4 T cell receptor beta chains sequenced from one sample in a study of blood T cells in healthy people across ages. Using a J-beta primer mix together with a sample-barcoded 5' primer, a second PCR was run for roughly 6 to 11 cycles. TCRdb ran MiXCR on the 5' RACE reads and lists one entry per CDR3 protein. The sample records hundreds of thousands of distinct CDR3 sequences, approximately 30% being singletons. The sequenced sample was blood. All receptors come from a woman of 80 years or more in good health.

The CDR3 region has the DNA TGCGCCAGCAGTCGAGACTCGGCGGGTTCACCCCTCCACTTT. Amino acids: CASSRDSAGSPLHF. The V gene is TRBV5-1, the J gene TRBJ1-6; unclear D gene. CDR3 length: 14 residues. Germline-derived CDR1 and CDR2 are SGHRS and YFSETQ. Trimming stripped 5 bases from V and 9 bases from J, with 15 bases between.

The rearrangement links TRBV12-3 or TRBV12-4 to TRBJ1-2, with D hard to call. CDR3 length equals 13 residues. V was cut by 3 bases and J by 5 bases, with 10 bases left in between. CDR3 region: CASSFLARYGYTF. In nucleotides, the CDR3 is TGTGCCAGCAGTTTTCTCGCCCGATATGGCTACACCTTC.

This rearrangement joins TRBV19 to TRBJ1-1, with 11 nucleotides matching TRBD1. The CDR3 totals 14 residues. Germline trimming cut 8 bases from V and 10 bases from J; bases unmatched to any gene: 12. The germline CDR1 and CDR2 sequences are LNHDA and SQIVND (reference sequence). The CDR3 sequence is CASPPPGQGGRAFF. The CDR3 DNA reads as TGTGCCAGTCCCCCTCCGGGACAGGGGGGCCGAGCTTTCTTT.

This clonotype was counted many times. This chain joins TRBV4-1 and TRBJ2-5, with a weak D call TRBD2 (6 bases). This CDR3 has 13 residues. V lost 4 bases and J 4 bases, leaving 10 bases between the germline ends. From germline, CDR1 is MGHRA and CDR2 YSYEKL. The CDR3 sequence: CASSPSGAETQYF. CDR3 in DNA: TGCGCCAGCAGCCCCTCGGGAGCAGAGACCCAGTACTTC.